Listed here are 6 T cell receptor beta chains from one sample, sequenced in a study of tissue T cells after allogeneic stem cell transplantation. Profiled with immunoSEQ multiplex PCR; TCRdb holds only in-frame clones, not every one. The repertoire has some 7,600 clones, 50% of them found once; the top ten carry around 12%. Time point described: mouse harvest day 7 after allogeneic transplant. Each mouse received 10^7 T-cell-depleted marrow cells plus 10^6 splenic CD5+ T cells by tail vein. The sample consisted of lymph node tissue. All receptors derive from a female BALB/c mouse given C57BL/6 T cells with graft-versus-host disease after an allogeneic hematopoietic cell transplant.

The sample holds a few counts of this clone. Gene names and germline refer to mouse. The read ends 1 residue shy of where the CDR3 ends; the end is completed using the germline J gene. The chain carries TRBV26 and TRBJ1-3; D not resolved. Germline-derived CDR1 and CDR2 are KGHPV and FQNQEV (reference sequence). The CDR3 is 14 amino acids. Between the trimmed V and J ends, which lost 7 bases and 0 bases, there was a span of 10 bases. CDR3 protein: CASTHDNSGNTLYF. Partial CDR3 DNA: TGTGCCAGCACCCACGACAATTCTGGAAATACGCTCTAT.

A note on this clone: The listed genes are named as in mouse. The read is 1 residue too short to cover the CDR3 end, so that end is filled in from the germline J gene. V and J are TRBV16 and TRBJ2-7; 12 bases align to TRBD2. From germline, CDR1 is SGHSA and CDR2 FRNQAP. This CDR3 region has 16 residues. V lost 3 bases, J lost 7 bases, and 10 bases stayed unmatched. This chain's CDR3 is CASSFLRDWGAGEQYF. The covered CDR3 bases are TGTGCAAGCAGCTTCCTCCGGGACTGGGGGGCTGGAGAACAGTAC. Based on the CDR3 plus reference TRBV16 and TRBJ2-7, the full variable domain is NAGVIQTPRHKVTGKGQEATLWCEPISGHSAVFWYRQTIVQGLEFLTYFRNQAPIDDSGMPKERFSAQMPNQSHSTLKIQSTQPQDSAVYLCASSFLRDWGAGEQYFGPGTRLTVL.

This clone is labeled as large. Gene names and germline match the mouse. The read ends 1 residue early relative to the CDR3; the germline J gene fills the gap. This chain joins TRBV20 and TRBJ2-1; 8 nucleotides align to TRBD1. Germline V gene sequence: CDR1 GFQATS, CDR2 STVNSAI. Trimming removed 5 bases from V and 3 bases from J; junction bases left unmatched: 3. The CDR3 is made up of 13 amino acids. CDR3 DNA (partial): TGTGGTGCTTGGACAGGGACCTATGCTGAGCAGTTC. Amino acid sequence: CGAWTGTYAEQF. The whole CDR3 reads CGAWTGTYAEQFF. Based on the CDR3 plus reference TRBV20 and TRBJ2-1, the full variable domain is GALVYQYPRRTICKSGTSMRMECQAVGFQATSVAWYRQSPQKTFELIALSTVNSAIKYEQNFTQEKFPISHPNLSFSSMTVLNAYLEDRGLYLCGAWTGTYAEQFFGPGTRLTVL.

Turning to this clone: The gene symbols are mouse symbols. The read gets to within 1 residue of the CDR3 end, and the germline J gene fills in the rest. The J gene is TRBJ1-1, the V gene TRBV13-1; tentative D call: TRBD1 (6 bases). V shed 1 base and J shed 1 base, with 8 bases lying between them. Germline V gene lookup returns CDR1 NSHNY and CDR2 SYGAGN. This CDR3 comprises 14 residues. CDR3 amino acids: CASSDLQGNTEVFF. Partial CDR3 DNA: TGTGCCAGCAGTGATCTACAGGGGAACACAGAAGTCTTC.

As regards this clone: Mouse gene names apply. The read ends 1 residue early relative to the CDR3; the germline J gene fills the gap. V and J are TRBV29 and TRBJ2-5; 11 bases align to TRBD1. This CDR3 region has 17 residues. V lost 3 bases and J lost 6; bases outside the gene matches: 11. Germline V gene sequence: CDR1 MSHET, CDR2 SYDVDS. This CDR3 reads CASSFRRDRGARDTQYF. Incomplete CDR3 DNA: TGTGCTAGCAGTTTCCGCCGGGACAGGGGGGCGAGGGACACCCAGTAC. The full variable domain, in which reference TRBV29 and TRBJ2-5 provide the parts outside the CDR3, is DMKVTQMPRYLIKRMGENVLLECGQDMSHETMYWYRQDPGLGLQLIYISYDVDSNSEGDIPKGYRVSRKKREHFSLILDSAKTNQTSVYFCASSFRRDRGARDTQYFGPGTRLLVL.

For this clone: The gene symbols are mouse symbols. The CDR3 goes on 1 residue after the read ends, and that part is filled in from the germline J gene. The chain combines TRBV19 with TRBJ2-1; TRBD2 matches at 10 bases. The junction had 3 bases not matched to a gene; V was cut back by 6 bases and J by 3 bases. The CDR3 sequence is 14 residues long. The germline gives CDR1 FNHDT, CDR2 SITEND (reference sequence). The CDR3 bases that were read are TGTGCCAGCACCCTGGGGGGGCGCTATGCTGAGCAGTTC. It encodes CASTLGGRYAEQF. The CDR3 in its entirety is CASTLGGRYAEQFF.